Following are 21 T cell receptor beta chains from one sample sequenced in a study of patients and donors after allogeneic stem cell transplantation. TCRdb reprocessed the RT-PCR reads via MiXCR and lists one record per CDR3 protein. The table shows about a million distinct CDR3 sequences, with roughly 18% occurring only once. Input material: blood, either unsorted or a sorted T cell fraction (not recorded which). These receptors were obtained from a human donor who was either an allogeneic HSCT recipient or a stem cell or donor lymphocyte infusion donor (not recorded which). It is not recorded whose cells these are; they may come from a transplant donor.

This clonotype was detected only a few times. J is TRBJ2-7 and V is TRBV10-3; D is possibly TRBD1 (5 bases). The V gene's germline CDR1 is ENHRY and CDR2 SYGVKD. The V gene lost 10 bases and the J gene lost 6 bases, with 10 bases spanning the gap. CDR3 length: 10 residues. The CDR3 reads CATPTAEQYF. CDR3 sequence (DNA): TGTGCCACTCCGACAGCCGAGCAGTACTTC.

This clonotype was recorded a few times. This chain links TRBV18 with TRBJ1-5, with a weak D call TRBD1 (5 bases). This CDR3 contains 13 residues. With 6 bases removed from V and 7 bases from J, the gap between germline ends came to 13 bases. CDR1 is KGHSH and CDR2 is LQKENI in the germline V gene. In DNA form, the CDR3 reads TGTGCCAGCTCTCCGGACAAACGGCAGCCCCAGCATTTT. It codes for CASSPDKRQPQHF.

The sample holds a few counts of this clonotype. V and J are TRBV5-1 and TRBJ1-3, with unresolved D. Trimming took 2 bases from V and 0 from J, leaving 6 bases between them. This CDR3 contains 14 residues. Germline lookup yields CDR1 SGHRS and CDR2 YFSETQ. The CDR3 is CASSLGISGNTIYF. CDR3 bases: TGCGCCAGCAGCTTAGGTATCTCTGGAAACACCATATATTTT.

The chain recombines TRBV6-2 or TRBV6-3 with TRBJ2-3, with 9 positions matching TRBD2. J was trimmed by 2 bases and V by 2 bases; bases with no gene match: 5. Germline loops: CDR1 MNHEY, CDR2 SVGEGT. The CDR3 extends over 16 amino acids. The CDR3 spells CASSYGLAGATDTQYF. The CDR3 coding sequence is TGTGCCAGCAGTTACGGCTTAGCGGGGGCCACAGATACGCAGTATTTT.

The V call is TRBV7-8, the J call TRBJ2-3, with 8 bases aligning to TRBD2. J gave up 4 bases and V 5 bases, and 8 bases lay outside the gene matches. The CDR3 runs to 15 residues. The germline V gene has CDR1 SGHVS and CDR2 FQNEAQ. The CDR3 protein is CASSVRLAMADTQYF. DNA of the CDR3: TGTGCCAGCAGCGTTCGACTAGCGATGGCAGATACGCAGTATTTT.

V is TRBV7-8 and J is TRBJ2-1, with 8 bases identical to TRBD2. J lost 6 bases, V lost 5 bases, and 9 bases had no gene match. CDR1 is SGHVS, CDR2 FQNEAQ, per germline. The CDR3 spans 15 residues. CDR3 coding DNA: TGTGCCAGCAGCCCGGAAGGACTAGCAAGCAATGAGCAGTTCTTC. Its translation: CASSPEGLASNEQFF.

This clonotype appeared a few times. V and J are TRBV19 and TRBJ2-3, with D possibly matching TRBD1 (5 bases). V was clipped by 4 bases and J by 2 bases, with 7 bases between them. Germline CDR1 LNHDA, CDR2 SQIVND (reference sequence). This CDR3 is 13 amino acids long. The CDR3 here is CASSRQTTDTQYF. CDR3 bases: TGTGCCAGTAGTAGACAGACCACAGATACGCAGTATTTT.

The chain couples TRBV30 to TRBJ1-5; a weak D match, TRBD1 (5 bases). The CDR3 covers 14 residues. Deletions cut 3 bases from V and 4 bases from J, with 13 bases between. Germline V lookup: CDR1 GTSNPN, CDR2 SVGIG (reference sequence). The CDR3 sequence: CAWSTGRRNQPQHF. In DNA, the CDR3 is TGTGCCTGGAGCACGGGACGCAGAAATCAGCCCCAGCATTTT.

A few counts support this clonotype. The gene calls are TRBV9 and TRBJ2-1; 9 bases align to TRBD2. V gave up 0 bases and J gave up 9 bases; unmatched junction bases: 7. The CDR3 totals 15 residues. From germline, CDR1 is SGDLS and CDR2 YYNGEE. The CDR3 nucleotides read TGTGCCAGCAGCGTAGGAGGCCTAGCGGGACTTGAGCAGTTCTTC. Amino acid sequence: CASSVGGLAGLEQFF.

The V and J genes are TRBV5-1 and TRBJ2-7; 7 bases fit TRBD2. Germline V gene data show CDR1 as SGHRS and CDR2 as YFSETQ. J gave up 0 bases and V 2 bases, and 8 bases lay outside the gene matches. The CDR3 is made up of 16 amino acids. This CDR3 reads CASSFTSADSSYEQYF. The CDR3 DNA follows: TGCGCCAGCAGCTTCACTAGCGCCGATAGCTCCTACGAGCAGTACTTC.

The chain recombines TRBV7-9 with TRBJ2-1; 9 nucleotides line up with TRBD1. Germline loops: CDR1 SEHNR, CDR2 FQNEAQ (reference sequence). V dropped 5 bases and J dropped 4; count of bases not matched to a gene: 6. This CDR3 comprises 15 residues. As DNA, the CDR3 is TGTGCCAGCAGCCGAGGAGGGACAGGGTACAATGAGCAGTTCTTC. Protein product: CASSRGGTGYNEQFF.

The V gene is TRBV9, the J gene TRBJ2-7, with 7 bases matching TRBD1. Germline V gene data show CDR1 as SGDLS and CDR2 as YYNGEE. J lost 5 bases, V lost 1 base, and 3 bases had no gene match. The CDR3 covers 13 residues. DNA of the CDR3: TGTGCCAGCAGCGTAACAGGGGTGGACGAGCAGTACTTC. Translated, it gives CASSVTGVDEQYF. The variable domain in full, completed from reference TRBV9 and TRBJ2-7, reads DSGVTQTPKHLITATGQRVTLRCSPRSGDLSVYWYQQSLDQGLQFLIQYYNGEERAKGNILERFSAQQFPDLHSELNLSSLELGDSALYFCASSVTGVDEQYFGPGTRLTVT.

This chain joins TRBV10-3 and TRBJ2-2, with D maybe TRBD2 (6 bases). CDR1 ENHRY and CDR2 SYGVKD come from the germline V gene. The CDR3 spans 13 residues. V was cut by 7 bases and J by 3 bases, with 9 bases left in between. The DNA for the CDR3 is TGTGCCATCATGACTAGAGACACCGGGGAGCTGTTTTTT. Translating gives CAIMTRDTGELFF.

The chain joins TRBV12-3 or TRBV12-4 to TRBJ2-5; D may be TRBD1 (6 bases). V was shortened by 3 bases and J by 0 bases, with 20 bases between the two germline ends. The CDR3 runs 18 residues. CDR3 nucleotide sequence: TGTGCCAGCAGTTTTACAGGGCTAGGGTCTCGGTACCAAGAGACCCAGTACTTC. Its translation: CASSFTGLGSRYQETQYF.

This clonotype turned up a few times. V is TRBV7-8 and J is TRBJ1-1, with 7 bases aligning to TRBD1. Germline V gene lookup returns CDR1 SGHVS and CDR2 FQNEAQ. The CDR3 is 16 residues long. After removal of 2 bases from V and 1 base from J, the junction contained 7 bases not matched to a gene. Here the CDR3 reads CASSLSGGQWNTEAFF. The CDR3 DNA is TGTGCCAGCAGCTTATCCGGGGGACAGTGGAACACTGAAGCTTTCTTT.

The chain uses TRBV11-3 and TRBJ2-7, with D tentatively TRBD1 (6 bases). V was trimmed by 0 bases and J by 4 bases, leaving 13 bases between them. CDR1 is SGHNT and CDR2 is YENEEA in the germline V gene. The CDR3 runs 15 residues. The CDR3 nucleotides read TGTGCCAGCAGCTTAGAGGGCAGGGGCGCATACGAGCAGTACTTC. This codes for CASSLEGRGAYEQYF. Filled out from reference TRBV11-3 and TRBJ2-7, the complete variable domain reads EAGVVQSPRYKIIEKKQPVAFWCNPISGHNTLYWYLQNLGQGPELLIRYENEEAVDDSQLPKDRFSAERLKGVDSTLKIQPAELGDSAVYLCASSLEGRGAYEQYFGPGTRLTVT.

This clonotype appeared a few times. The V and J genes are TRBV6-2 or TRBV6-3 and TRBJ1-2; 11 bases line up with TRBD1. The germline V gene encodes CDR1 MNHEY and CDR2 SVGEGT. V trimming: 7 bases; J trimming: 4 bases; junction bases outside the gene matches: 5. There are 14 residues in the CDR3. The CDR3 spells CASIRTGGVYGYTF. The CDR3 nucleotides read TGTGCCAGCATCCGGACAGGGGGCGTCTATGGCTACACCTTC.

This clonotype has more than one count but fewer than ten. The V and J genes are TRBV11-2 and TRBJ2-1; D is undetermined. Germline CDR1 is SGHAT and CDR2 is FQNNGV. The V gene lost 5 bases and the J gene lost 10 bases, with 30 bases spanning the gap. This CDR3 region has 18 residues. CDR3 nucleotide sequence: TGTGCCAGCAGCCTTGTACTGACGGTCGGCCTGGGATTAGGCGAGCAGTTCTTC. Its protein is CASSLVLTVGLGLGEQFF. Using reference TRBV11-2 and TRBJ2-1 for the parts outside the CDR3, the full variable domain is EAGVAQSPRYKIIEKRQSVAFWCNPISGHATLYWYQQILGQGPKLLIQFQNNGVVDDSQLPKDRFSAERLKGVDSTLKIQPAKLEDSAVYLCASSLVLTVGLGLGEQFFGPGTRLTVL.

Only a few counts were recorded for this clonotype. The chain uses TRBV20-1 and TRBJ2-4; D ambiguous. The CDR3 sequence is 15 residues long. V lost 6 bases to trimming and J lost 0 bases, with 15 bases between them. Per germline, CDR1 DFQATT and CDR2 SNEGSKA (reference sequence). CDR3 coding DNA: TGCAGTGCCTGTTCTCCGGCTTCAGCCAAAAACATTCAGTACTTC. Encoded protein: CSACSPASAKNIQYF.

The chain recombines TRBV10-3 with TRBJ1-1, with a tentative D call TRBD1 (6 bases). CDR1 ENHRY and CDR2 SYGVKD come from the germline V gene. V gave up 10 bases and J gave up 0 bases, with 15 bases separating them. This CDR3 is built from 14 residues. The CDR3 spells CATGAEIMNTEAFF. The CDR3 coding sequence is TGTGCCACAGGGGCGGAAATTATGAACACTGAAGCTTTCTTT.

This clonotype was seen a few times. The chain combines TRBV14 with TRBJ2-1, with 7 bases lining up with TRBD2. CDR3 length equals 14 residues. V dropped 0 bases and J dropped 9; count of bases not matched to a gene: 5. Germline-derived CDR1 and CDR2 are SGHDN and FVKESK. The CDR3 nucleotides read TGTGCCAGCAGCCAAGAAACGGGAGGCACTGAGCAGTTCTTC. It is translated as CASSQETGGTEQFF.